This T cell receptor beta chain was found in a study of control samples from healthy donors and cancer patients. Profiled with immunoSEQ multiplex PCR; TCRdb holds only in-frame clones, not every one. The table has approximately 150,000 clones, roughly 92% seen once. Sequencing was performed on blood. The TCR originated in a woman under 30 in good health.

CDR3 nucleotides: TGTGCCAGCAGCCAAGGACCAGGGGGCCTATATGGCTACACCTTC. It encodes CASSQGPGGLYGYTF. The chain links TRBV3-1 (or the pseudogene TRBV3-2) to TRBJ1-2; 8 bases line up with TRBD1. The V gene end was trimmed by 1 base and the J gene end by 5 bases; junction bases not matched to a gene: 6. The CDR3 totals 15 residues. Germline V gene data show CDR1 as LGHDT and CDR2 as YNNKEL (reference sequence).